Presented here are 12 T cell receptor beta chains from one specimen sequenced in a study of blood T cell repertoires in COVID-19. Here immunoSEQ multiplex PCR was the method, and the copy in TCRdb shows in-frame clones only, minus some. This table has 160,000 or so clones, around 83% appearing once. The specimen was peripheral blood. These receptors all stem from a human donor in a cohort sampled during active COVID-19.

The V call is TRBV6-5, the J call TRBJ2-6; D perhaps matches TRBD1 (5 bases). Germline V CDR1 and CDR2: MNHEY, SVGAGI. The CDR3 is made up of 16 amino acids. V lost 0 bases and J lost 2, with 8 bases in between. CDR3 in amino acids: CASSYSIRAGANVLTF. CDR3 in DNA: TGTGCCAGCAGTTACTCGATCAGGGCTGGGGCCAACGTCCTGACTTTC.

The V gene is TRBV28, the J gene TRBJ2-7; D possibly corresponds to TRBD1 (5 bases). Trimming cost V 1 base and J 2 bases, with 9 bases left between them. This CDR3 comprises 14 residues. CDR1 is MDHEN, CDR2 SYDVKM, per germline. CDR3: CASSLYRWTYEQYF. The CDR3 DNA is TGTGCCAGCAGTTTATACAGGTGGACCTACGAGCAGTACTTC.

The chain joins TRBV6-5 to TRBJ1-5, with a weak D call TRBD1 (5 bases). This CDR3 is built from 15 residues. V was clipped by 0 bases and J by 2 bases, with 8 bases between them. Germline V gives CDR1 MNHEY, CDR2 SVGAGI. The CDR3 DNA follows: TGTGCCAGCAGTTACTCAGGGGTAGGCAATCAGCCCCAGCATTTT. Translating gives CASSYSGVGNQPQHF.

The chain couples TRBV10-1 to TRBJ2-7; weak D call: TRBD2 (6 bases). The length of the CDR3 is 13 residues. Germline V lookup: CDR1 WNHNN, CDR2 SYGVQD (reference sequence). The V end was cut by 4 bases, the J end by 1 base, with 8 bases between. CDR3 coding DNA: TGCGCCAGCAGTGTGCGGGGTTCCTACGAGCAGTACTTC. This gives the protein CASSVRGSYEQYF.

This chain uses TRBV4-2 with TRBJ1-2; 11 bases agree with TRBD1. The CDR3 is 19 residues long. CDR1 and CDR2 (germline): LGHNA, YNFKEQ. Trimming at V came to 1 base and at J to 2 bases, leaving 12 bases not matched to a gene. CDR3 amino acids: CASSQVTTGTGGGNYGYTF. The CDR3, as DNA: TGTGCCAGCAGCCAAGTTACCACCGGGACAGGGGGTGGAAACTATGGCTACACCTTC.

This clone was counted ten times or more. J is TRBJ1-6 and V is TRBV4-2; D unresolved. V lost 4 bases and J 0 bases, leaving 7 bases between the germline ends. CDR1 and CDR2 from the germline V gene are LGHNA and YNFKEQ. There are 15 residues in the CDR3. For the CDR3, the DNA is TGTGCCAGCAGCCCGGAGAGCTCCTATAATTCACCCCTCCACTTT. Translating it yields CASSPESSYNSPLHF.

This rearrangement joins TRBV4-3 to TRBJ2-7, with 8 bases fitting TRBD2. The germline CDR1 and CDR2 sequences are LGHNA and YSLEER. The CDR3 is 17 amino acids. CDR3 sequence (DNA): TGCCCCACCAGCCAAGCGACGGGGGGGGGAGCGTCCTACGAGCAGTACTTC. The encoded protein is CPTSQATGGGASYEQYF.

The chain combines TRBV3-1 (or the pseudogene TRBV3-2) with TRBJ2-6; D gene ambiguous. The V end was cut by 4 bases, the J end by 1 base, with 8 bases between. This CDR3 spans 15 amino acids. Germline assignment: CDR1 LGHDT and CDR2 YNNKEL (reference sequence). As DNA, the CDR3 is TGTGCCAGCAGCCTCACAGCTTCTGGGGCCAACGTCCTGACTTTC. It encodes CASSLTASGANVLTF.

The chain combines TRBV27 with TRBJ1-4; TRBD1 matches 7 bases. The CDR3 has 15 residues. CDR1 is MNHEY and CDR2 is SMNVEV in the germline V gene (reference sequence). V lost 8 bases and J lost 0; bases outside the gene matches: 6. CDR3 nucleotides: TGTGCCAGCTCTTGGGACAGTGCAACTAATGAAAAACTGTTTTTT. Translation: CASSWDSATNEKLFF.

This sequence joins TRBV5-1 and TRBJ1-1; the match to TRBD1 covers 11 bases. V dropped 4 bases and J dropped 4; count of bases not matched to a gene: 12. In germline, CDR1 is SGHRS, CDR2 YFSETQ. The CDR3 extends over 17 amino acids. DNA for the CDR3: TGCGCCAGCAGCGATCGGACAGGGGGCGCGTCGGTCACTGAAGCTTTCTTT. Translated, it gives CASSDRTGGASVTEAFF.

The V and J genes are TRBV14 and TRBJ1-2; no definite D call. Trimming removed 0 bases from V and 4 bases from J, with 15 bases in between. This CDR3 contains 16 residues. Germline CDR1 is SGHDN and CDR2 is FVKESK. The CDR3 spells CASSQDVEQLAYGYTF. The CDR3 DNA reads as TGTGCCAGCAGCCAAGATGTGGAACAGCTCGCCTATGGCTACACCTTC. Full variable domain (missing parts from reference TRBV14 and TRBJ1-2): EAGVTQFPSHSVIEKGQTVTLRCDPISGHDNLYWYRRVMGKEIKFLLHFVKESKQDESGMPNNRFLAERTGGTYSTLKVQPAELEDSGVYFCASSQDVEQLAYGYTFGSGTRLTVV.

This clone was observed a few times. The CDR3 is CASSYSIGNQPQHF. The CDR3 DNA reads as TGTGCCAGCAGTTACTCGATCGGGAATCAGCCCCAGCATTTT. V gene TRBV6-5 combines with J gene TRBJ1-5; the D is unclear. There are 14 residues in the CDR3. Trimming removed 0 bases at V and 4 bases at J, with 7 bases between. Per germline, CDR1 MNHEY and CDR2 SVGAGI.